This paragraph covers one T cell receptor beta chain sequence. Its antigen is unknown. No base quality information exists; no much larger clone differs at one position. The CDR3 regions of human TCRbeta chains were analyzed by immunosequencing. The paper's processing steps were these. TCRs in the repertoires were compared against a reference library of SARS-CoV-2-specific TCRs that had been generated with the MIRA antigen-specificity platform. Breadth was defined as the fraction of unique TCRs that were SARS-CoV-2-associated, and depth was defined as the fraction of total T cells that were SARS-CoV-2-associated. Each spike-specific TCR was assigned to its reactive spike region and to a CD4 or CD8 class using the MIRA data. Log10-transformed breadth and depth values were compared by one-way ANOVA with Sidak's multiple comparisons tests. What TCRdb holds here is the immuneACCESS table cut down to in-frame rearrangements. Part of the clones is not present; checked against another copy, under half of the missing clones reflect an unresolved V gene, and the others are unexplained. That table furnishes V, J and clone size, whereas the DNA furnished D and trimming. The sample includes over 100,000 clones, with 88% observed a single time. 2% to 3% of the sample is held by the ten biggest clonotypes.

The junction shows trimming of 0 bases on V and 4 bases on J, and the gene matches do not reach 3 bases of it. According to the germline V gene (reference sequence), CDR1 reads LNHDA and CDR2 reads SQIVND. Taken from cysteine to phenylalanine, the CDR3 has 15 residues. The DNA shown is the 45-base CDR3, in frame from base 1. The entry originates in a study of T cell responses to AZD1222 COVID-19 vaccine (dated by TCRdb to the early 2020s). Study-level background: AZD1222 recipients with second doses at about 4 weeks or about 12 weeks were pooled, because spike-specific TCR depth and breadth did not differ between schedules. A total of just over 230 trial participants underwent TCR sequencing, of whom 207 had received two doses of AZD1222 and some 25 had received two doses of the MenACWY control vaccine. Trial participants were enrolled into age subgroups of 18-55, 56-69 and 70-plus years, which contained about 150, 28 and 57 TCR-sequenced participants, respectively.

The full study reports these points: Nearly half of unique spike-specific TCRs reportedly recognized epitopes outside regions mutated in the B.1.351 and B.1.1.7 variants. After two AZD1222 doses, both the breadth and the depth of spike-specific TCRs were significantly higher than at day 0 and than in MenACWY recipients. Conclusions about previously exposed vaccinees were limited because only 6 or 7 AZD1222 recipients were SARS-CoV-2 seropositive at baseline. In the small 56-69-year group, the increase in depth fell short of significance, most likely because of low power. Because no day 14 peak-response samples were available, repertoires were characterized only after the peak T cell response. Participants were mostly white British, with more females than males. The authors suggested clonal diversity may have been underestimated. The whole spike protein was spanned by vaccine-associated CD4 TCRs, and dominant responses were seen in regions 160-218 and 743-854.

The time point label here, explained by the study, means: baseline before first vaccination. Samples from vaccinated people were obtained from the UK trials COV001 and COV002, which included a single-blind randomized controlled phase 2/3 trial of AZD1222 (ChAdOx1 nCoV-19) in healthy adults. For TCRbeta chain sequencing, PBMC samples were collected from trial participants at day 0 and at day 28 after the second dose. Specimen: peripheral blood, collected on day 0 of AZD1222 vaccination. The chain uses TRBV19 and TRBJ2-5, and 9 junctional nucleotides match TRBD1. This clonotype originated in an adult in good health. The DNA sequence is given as TGTGCCAGTAGTATAGATCGGACAGGGGTAGAGACCCAGTACTTC. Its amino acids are CASSIDRTGVETQYF.